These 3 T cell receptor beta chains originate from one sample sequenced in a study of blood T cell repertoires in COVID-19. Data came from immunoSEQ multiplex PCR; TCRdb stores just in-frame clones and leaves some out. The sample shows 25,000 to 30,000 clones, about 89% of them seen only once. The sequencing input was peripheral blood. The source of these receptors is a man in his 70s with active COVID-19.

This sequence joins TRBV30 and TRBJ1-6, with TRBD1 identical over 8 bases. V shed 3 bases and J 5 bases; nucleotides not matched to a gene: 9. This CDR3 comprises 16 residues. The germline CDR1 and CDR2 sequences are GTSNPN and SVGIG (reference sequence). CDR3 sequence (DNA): TGTGCCTGGAGGTATCGCGGACAGGGCAATAATTCACCCCTCCACTTT. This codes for CAWRYRGQGNNSPLHF.

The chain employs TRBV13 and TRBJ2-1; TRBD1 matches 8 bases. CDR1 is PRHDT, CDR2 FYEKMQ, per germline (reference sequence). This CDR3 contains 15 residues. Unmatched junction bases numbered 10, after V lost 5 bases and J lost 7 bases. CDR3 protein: CASSPRTGLRNEQFF. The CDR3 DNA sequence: TGTGCCAGCAGCCCCAGGACAGGGCTGAGGAATGAGCAGTTCTTC.

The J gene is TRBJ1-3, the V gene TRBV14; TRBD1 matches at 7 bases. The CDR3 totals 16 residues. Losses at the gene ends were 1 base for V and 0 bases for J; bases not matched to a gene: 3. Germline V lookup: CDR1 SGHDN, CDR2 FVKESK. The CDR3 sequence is CASSQVGQASGNTIYF. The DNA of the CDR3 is TGTGCCAGCAGCCAAGTCGGACAGGCCTCTGGAAACACCATATATTTT.